This T cell receptor beta chain was observed in a study of CD8+ T cells in alopecia areata. Study background: The drug, oral tofacitinib, was given to treated patients at 5 to 10 mg twice daily. Treated patients' severity was scored by percentage of affected scalp area.

This clone was detected a few times. Its antigen is currently unknown. The CDR3 is made up of 16 amino acids. Trimming stripped 5 bases from V and 2 bases from J, with 18 bases between. CDR1 and CDR2 (germline): MGHRA, YSYEKL. Extracted RNA was reverse transcribed, and the resulting cDNA served as sequencing template. TCRdb's copy holds only in-frame clones and misses some; the assay was immunoSEQ multiplex PCR. The sample shows about 120,000 clones, about half of them seen only once. The treatment denotes: oral pan-JAK inhibitor, 5-10 mg twice daily. The study's findings and limits: Expanded CD8+ clones among the top 100, as well as scalp clonality, were significantly decreased by tofacitinib.

The sequence derives from a human donor with alopecia areata. V usage is TRBV4-1 and J usage is TRBJ2-5; D remains unclear. This sample comprised CD4+ T cells sorted from blood, obtained at week 4, from a patient treated with tofacitinib. The CDR3 region has the DNA TGCGCCAGCAGCTCCAATCCAACACACGGTCAAGAGACCCAGTACTTC. This encodes CASSSNPTHGQETQYF.